This T cell receptor beta chain was obtained from a study of cytomegalovirus exposure and HLA in healthy donors. Germline assignment: CDR1 MNHEY and CDR2 SMNVEV (reference sequence). J lost 12 bases, V lost 3 bases, and 10 bases had no gene match. This CDR3 region has 15 residues. As to this clone: What it binds is unknown.

Study results and caveats: Analysis performed later found about 18,000 TCR beta sequences associated with HLA alleles at 0.05 false discovery rate.

The primer mix had 60 Vbeta and 13 Jbeta primers. Libraries were prepared by immunoSEQ multiplex PCR; TCRdb keeps only in-frame clonotypes and omits some of them. The repertoire shows 100,000 to 150,000 clones; the top ten hold approximately 0.93%. The specimen was PBMCs. The chain uses TRBV27 and TRBJ2-3; 12 positions agree with TRBD2. The clonotype originates from a man aged 18 to 29 in good health and CMV-seronegative. CDR3 amino acids: CASSLRLAGALLQYF. In DNA form, the CDR3 reads TGTGCCAGCAGTTTGAGACTAGCGGGGGCCCTGCTACAGTATTTT.